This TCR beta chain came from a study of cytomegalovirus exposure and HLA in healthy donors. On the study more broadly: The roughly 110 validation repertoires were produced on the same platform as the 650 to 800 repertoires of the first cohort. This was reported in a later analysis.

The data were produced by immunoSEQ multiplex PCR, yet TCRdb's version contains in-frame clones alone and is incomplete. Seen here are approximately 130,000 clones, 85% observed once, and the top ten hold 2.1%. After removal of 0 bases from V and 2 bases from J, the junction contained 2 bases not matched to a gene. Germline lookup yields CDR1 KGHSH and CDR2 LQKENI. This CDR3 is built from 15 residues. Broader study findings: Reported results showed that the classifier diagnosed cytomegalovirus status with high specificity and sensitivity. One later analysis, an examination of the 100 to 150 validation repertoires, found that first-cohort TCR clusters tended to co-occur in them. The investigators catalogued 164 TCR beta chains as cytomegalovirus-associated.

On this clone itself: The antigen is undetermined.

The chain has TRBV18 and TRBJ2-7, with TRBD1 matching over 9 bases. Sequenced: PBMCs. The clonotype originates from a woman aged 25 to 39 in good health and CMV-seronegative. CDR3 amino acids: CASSPPRTGAYEQYF. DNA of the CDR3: TGTGCCAGCTCACCACCGCGGACAGGGGCCTACGAGCAGTACTTC.